The 8 T cell receptor beta chains below were found in one sample sequenced in a study of T-cell reconstitution after alpha-beta-depleted transplantation in children. Preparation of the TCRbeta library involved a method that used unique molecular identifiers. MiXCR, run by TCRdb on the PCR reads, gives a single entry per CDR3 protein. The sample yields 700,000 to 950,000 distinct CDR3 sequences, approximately 15% seen once. The sample here was PBMCs, mostly from graft donor cells, taken 360 days after TCRalphabeta/CD19-depleted stem cell transplant. The receptor source for this set is a male patient aged 10 to 17 who had a stem cell transplant for acute lymphoblastic leukemia, so the T cells may come from the graft donor.

The rearrangement links TRBV6-5 to TRBJ2-7; unclear D gene. The V and J ends lost 6 bases and 0 bases respectively, with 9 bases between them. The CDR3 has 13 residues. Germline-derived CDR1 and CDR2 are MNHEY and SVGAGI. The CDR3 is CASRLYGSYEQYF. In DNA form, the CDR3 reads TGTGCCAGCAGGTTATATGGCTCCTACGAGCAGTACTTC.

This clonotype came up a few times. The chain is built from TRBV2 and TRBJ1-5; no reliable D call. Between the trimmed V and J ends, which lost 6 bases and 4 bases, there was a span of 13 bases. CDR3 length: 14 amino acids. Germline assignment: CDR1 SNHLY and CDR2 FYNNEI. CDR3 region: CASRERHYNQPQHF. The CDR3, as DNA: TGTGCCAGCAGAGAACGACACTATAATCAGCCCCAGCATTTT.

This clonotype was observed a handful of times. The V and J genes are TRBV29-1 and TRBJ2-6; D gene unclear. This CDR3 spans 14 amino acids. V gave up 7 bases and J gave up 1 base, with 11 bases separating them. Germline V gives CDR1 SQVTM, CDR2 ANQGSEA. The CDR3 protein is CSAFAGSGANVLTF. In DNA form, the CDR3 reads TGCAGCGCCTTTGCTGGGTCTGGGGCCAACGTCCTGACTTTC.

The rearrangement joins TRBV20-1 to TRBJ2-1; weak D call: TRBD2 (6 bases). Germline V gives CDR1 DFQATT, CDR2 SNEGSKA (reference sequence). The V end was cut by 2 bases, the J end by 8 bases, with 19 bases between. The CDR3 covers 15 residues. CDR3 nucleotides: TGCAGTGCTAGATACCTAGCGATCCCCTCATATGAGCAGTTCTTC. Amino acid sequence: CSARYLAIPSYEQFF.

The chain recombines TRBV20-1 with TRBJ2-1; D not certain. The CDR3 contains 15 residues. Trimming removed 3 bases at V and 7 bases at J, with 19 bases between. From germline, CDR1 is DFQATT and CDR2 SNEGSKA (reference sequence). The CDR3 DNA reads TGCAGTGCTAGCCCGTTGTGGGTCGGCGTAAATGAGCAGTTCTTC. It yields the protein CSASPLWVGVNEQFF.

The rearrangement links TRBV12-3 or TRBV12-4 to TRBJ2-7, with 7 positions matching TRBD2. V trimming: 7 bases; J trimming: 2 bases; junction bases outside the gene matches: 8. The CDR3 is made up of 14 amino acids. The CDR3 is CASTKAGLTYEQYF. CDR3 in DNA: TGTGCCAGCACCAAAGCGGGACTTACCTACGAGCAGTACTTC.

This clonotype has a count of ten or more. The chain joins TRBV13 to TRBJ2-5; 7 bases fit TRBD2. The CDR3 spans 16 residues. Trimming took 5 bases from V and 0 from J; bases not matched to a gene: 9. Germline V lookup: CDR1 PRHDT, CDR2 FYEKMQ (reference sequence). The CDR3 DNA reads TGTGCCAGCAGCCCCGCCGGGACTACGTACCAAGAGACCCAGTACTTC. This codes for CASSPAGTTYQETQYF. Variable domain in full (rest from reference TRBV13 and TRBJ2-5): AAGVIQSPRHLIKEKRETATLKCYPIPRHDTVYWYQQGPGQDPQFLISFYEKMQSDKGSIPDRFSAQQFSDYHSELNMSSLELGDSALYFCASSPAGTTYQETQYFGPGTRLLVL.

V and J are TRBV18 and TRBJ2-5; D is uncertain. This CDR3 region has 13 residues. Germline V gives CDR1 KGHSH, CDR2 LQKENI. Trimming took 4 bases from V and 3 from J, leaving 9 bases between them. CDR3 loop: CASSRVGKETQYF. CDR3 nucleotides: TGTGCCAGCTCACGTGTTGGGAAAGAGACCCAGTACTTC. Full variable domain (missing parts from reference TRBV18 and TRBJ2-5): NAGVMQNPRHLVRRRGQEARLRCSPMKGHSHVYWYRQLPEEGLKFMVYLQKENIIDESGMPKERFSAEFPKEGPSILRIQQVVRGDSAAYFCASSRVGKETQYFGPGTRLLVL.